This is a list of T cell receptor beta chains from one sample in a study of graft-versus-host responses after intestinal transplantation. Their cognate antigens are unknown. Generated by immunoSEQ multiplex PCR, the TCRdb table keeps only in-frame clones and is missing some. Here the sample spans about 88,000 clones, roughly nine tenths being singletons. This sample comprised unstimulated CD4+ T cells sorted from spleen or lymph node cells, obtained before intestinal transplant. The receptors were sampled from a human donor who received an intestinal transplant. CDR3s include the opening cysteine and the closing phenylalanine or tryptophan. The D gene is left open where the match is weak. Clone size is given for some rows only: seen once, a few or many times, or a class if the clone is expanded.

TRBJ2-7 - TRBD2 TRBV27 13 CASSFLAGYEQYF TGTGCCAGCAGTTTCTTAGCGGGGTACGAGCAGTACTTC
TRBJ2-7 - - TRBV9 14 CASSAYGDIYEQYF TGTGCCAGCAGCGCTTACGGGGACATCTACGAGCAGTACTTC
TRBJ1-2 - - TRBV7-9 13 CASSPTGLGGYTF TGTGCCAGCAGCCCTACAGGGTTAGGTGGCTACACCTTC
TRBJ1-1 - TRBD1 TRBV6-5 14 CASSYRGLDTEAFF TGTGCCAGCAGTTACAGGGGGCTGGACACTGAAGCTTTCTTT
TRBJ2-2 - - TRBV10-1 14 CASSDLQGAGELFF TGCGCCAGCAGTGATCTGCAGGGCGCCGGGGAGCTGTTTTTT
TRBJ2-3 - TRBD2 TRBV5-1 16 CASSLLSSGGGDTQYF TGCGCCAGCTCCCTCCTTTCCAGCGGGGGAGGAGATACGCAGTATTTT
TRBJ2-1 - - TRBV27 14 CASGSDRGYNEQFF TGTGCCAGCGGATCTGACCGCGGGTACAATGAGCAGTTCTTC
TRBJ2-2 - - TRBV11-1 15 CASSYGQTNTGELFF TGTGCCAGCAGCTACGGACAGACTAACACCGGGGAGCTGTTTTTT
TRBJ1-2 - - TRBV6-1 13 CASSEEKGSGYTF TGTGCCAGCAGTGAAGAGAAAGGGAGTGGCTACACCTTC
TRBJ1-5 - TRBD1 TRBV9 15 CASSAGTGQDQPQHF TGTGCCAGCAGCGCCGGGACAGGGCAGGATCAGCCCCAGCATTTT
TRBJ2-7 few - TRBV2 14 CASSLQAQSYEQYF TGTGCCAGCAGTCTACAGGCGCAATCCTACGAGCAGTACTTC
TRBJ1-6 - - TRBV6-1 15 CASSEGPGANSPLHF TGTGCCAGCAGTGAGGGGCCAGGGGCCAATTCACCCCTCCACTTT
TRBJ1-6 - - TRBV2 13 CASTGGRGSPLHF TGTGCCAGCACGGGGGGACGGGGTTCACCCCTCCACTTT
TRBJ1-2 - TRBD1 TRBV18 14 CASSSGTGGYGYTF TGTGCCAGCTCATCCGGGACAGGGGGCTATGGCTACACCTTC